This T cell receptor (beta chain) was documented in a study of graft-versus-host responses after intestinal transplantation. Study as a whole: Recipients uniformly received anti-thymocyte globulin induction, followed by tacrolimus and steroids for 2 to 4 years. Study-level points and caveats: Recipient marrow harbored GvH clones, some of which surfaced first in ileum or blood.

The germline CDR1 and CDR2 sequences are MNHGY and SVAAGI. Losses at the gene ends were 5 bases for V and 1 base for J; bases not matched to a gene: 3. The CDR3 totals 14 residues. Assay: immunoSEQ multiplex PCR; the TCRdb copy retains only in-frame clones and omits some. The sample has 6,800 or so clones, around a third seen once. Approximately 200,000 CFSE-labeled responder cells were plated with approximately 200,000 irradiated, violet-dye-labeled stimulator cells. Dividing CFSE-low CD3+CD4+ and CD3+CD8+ responders were isolated by sorting after the reaction. The receptor was derived from a human patient who was an organ donor for intestinal transplantation. The J gene is TRBJ1-2, the V gene TRBV6-9, with 8 nucleotides matching TRBD1. Sequences were derived from alloreactive CD8+ T cells from a mixed lymphocyte reaction culture, sampled before transplantation. Regarding subset: CFSE-low proliferating T cells sorted from roughly six-day pre-transplant mixed lymphocyte reaction (GvH or HvG direction). CDR3 amino acids: CASSLTGVNYGYTF. CDR3 sequence (DNA): TGTGCCAGCAGTCTGACAGGGGTTAACTATGGCTACACCTTC.